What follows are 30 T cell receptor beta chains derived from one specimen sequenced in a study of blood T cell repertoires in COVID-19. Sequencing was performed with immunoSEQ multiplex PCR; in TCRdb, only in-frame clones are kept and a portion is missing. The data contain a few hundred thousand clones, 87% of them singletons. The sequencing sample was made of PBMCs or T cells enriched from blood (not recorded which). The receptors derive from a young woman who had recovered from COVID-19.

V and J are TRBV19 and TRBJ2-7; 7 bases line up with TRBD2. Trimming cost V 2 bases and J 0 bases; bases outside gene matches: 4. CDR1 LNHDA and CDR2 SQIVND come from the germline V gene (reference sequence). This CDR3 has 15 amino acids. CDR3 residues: CASSIISSGSYEQYF. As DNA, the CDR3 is TGTGCCAGTAGTATAATCTCTAGCGGCTCCTACGAGCAGTACTTC. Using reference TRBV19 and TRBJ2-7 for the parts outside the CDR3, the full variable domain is DGGITQSPKYLFRKEGQNVTLSCEQNLNHDAMYWYRQDPGQGLRLIYYSQIVNDFQKGDIAEGYSVSREKKESFPLTVTSAQKNPTAFYLCASSIISSGSYEQYFGPGTRLTVT.

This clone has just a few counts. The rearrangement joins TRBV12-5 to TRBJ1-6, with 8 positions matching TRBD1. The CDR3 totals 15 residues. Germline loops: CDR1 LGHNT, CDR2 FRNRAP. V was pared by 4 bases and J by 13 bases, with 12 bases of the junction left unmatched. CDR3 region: CASGSSRQGTSPLHF. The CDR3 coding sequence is TGTGCTAGTGGTTCCAGCCGACAGGGGACTTCGCCCCTCCACTTT. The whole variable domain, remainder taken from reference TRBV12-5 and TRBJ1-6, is DARVTQTPRHKVTEMGQEVTMRCQPILGHNTVFWYRQTMMQGLELLAYFRNRAPLDDSGMPKDRFSAEMPDATLATLKIQPSEPRDSAVYFCASGSSRQGTSPLHFGNGTRLTVT.

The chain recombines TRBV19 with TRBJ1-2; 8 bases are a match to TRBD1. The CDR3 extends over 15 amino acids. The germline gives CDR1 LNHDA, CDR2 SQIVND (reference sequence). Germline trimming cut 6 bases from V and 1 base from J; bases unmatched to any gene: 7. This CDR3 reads CASRKDRGDNYGYTF. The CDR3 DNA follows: TGTGCCAGTAGAAAAGACAGGGGCGATAACTATGGCTACACCTTC.

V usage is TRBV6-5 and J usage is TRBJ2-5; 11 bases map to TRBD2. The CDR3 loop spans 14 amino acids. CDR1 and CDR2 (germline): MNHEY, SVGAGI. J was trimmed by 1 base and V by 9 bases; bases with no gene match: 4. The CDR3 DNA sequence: TGTGCCAGTCGACTAGCGGGGACCCAAGAGACCCAGTACTTC. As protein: CASRLAGTQETQYF.

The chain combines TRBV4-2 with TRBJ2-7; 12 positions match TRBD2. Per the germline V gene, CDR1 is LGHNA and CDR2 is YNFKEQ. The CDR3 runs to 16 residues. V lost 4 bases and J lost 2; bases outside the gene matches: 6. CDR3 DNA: TGTGCCAGCAGCCCGGGGACTAGCGGGCGGACCTACGAGCAGTACTTC. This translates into CASSPGTSGRTYEQYF.

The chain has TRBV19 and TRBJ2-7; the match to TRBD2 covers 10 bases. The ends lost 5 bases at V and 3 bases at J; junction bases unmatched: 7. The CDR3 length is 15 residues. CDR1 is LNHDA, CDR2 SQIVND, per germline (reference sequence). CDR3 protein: CASSSSLAGGYEQYF. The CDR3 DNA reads TGTGCCAGTAGTTCCTCTTTAGCGGGGGGCTACGAGCAGTACTTC.

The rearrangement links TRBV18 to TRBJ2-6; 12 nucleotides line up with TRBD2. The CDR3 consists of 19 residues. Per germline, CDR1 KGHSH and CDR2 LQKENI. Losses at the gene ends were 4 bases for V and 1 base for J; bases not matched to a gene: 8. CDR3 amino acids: CASSREALAGGSGANVLTF. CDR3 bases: TGTGCCAGCTCACGAGAGGCACTAGCGGGAGGTTCTGGGGCCAACGTCCTGACTTTC.

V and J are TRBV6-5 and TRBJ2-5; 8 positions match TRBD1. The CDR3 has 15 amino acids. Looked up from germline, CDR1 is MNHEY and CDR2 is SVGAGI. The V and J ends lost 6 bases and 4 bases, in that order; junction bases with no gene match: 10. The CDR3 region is CASRAPGTGIETQYF. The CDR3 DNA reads TGTGCCAGCAGGGCACCCGGGACAGGCATAGAGACCCAGTACTTC.

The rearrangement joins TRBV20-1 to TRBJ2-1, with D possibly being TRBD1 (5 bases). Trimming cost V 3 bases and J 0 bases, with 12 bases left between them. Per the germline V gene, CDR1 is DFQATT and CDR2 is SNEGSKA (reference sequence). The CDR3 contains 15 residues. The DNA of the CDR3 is TGCAGTGCTAGTCTCACAGGAAGCTCCTACAATGAGCAGTTCTTC. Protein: CSASLTGSSYNEQFF.

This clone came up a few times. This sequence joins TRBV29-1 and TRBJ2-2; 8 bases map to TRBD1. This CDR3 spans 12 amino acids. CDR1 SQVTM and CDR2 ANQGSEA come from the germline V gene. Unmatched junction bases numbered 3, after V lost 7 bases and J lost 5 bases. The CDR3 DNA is TGCAGCGCAGGGGGCGCGACCGGGGAGCTGTTTTTT. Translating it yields CSAGGATGELFF.

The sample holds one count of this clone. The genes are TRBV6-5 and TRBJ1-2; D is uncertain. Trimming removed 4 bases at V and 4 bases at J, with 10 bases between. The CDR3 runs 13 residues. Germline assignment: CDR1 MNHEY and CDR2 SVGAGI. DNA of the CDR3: TGTGCCAGCAGTTCGCCAGGTATCTATGGCTACACCTTC. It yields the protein CASSSPGIYGYTF.

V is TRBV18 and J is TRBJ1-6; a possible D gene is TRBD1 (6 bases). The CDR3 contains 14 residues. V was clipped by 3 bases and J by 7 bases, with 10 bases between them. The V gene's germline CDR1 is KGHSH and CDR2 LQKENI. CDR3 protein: CASSPDSRNSPLHF. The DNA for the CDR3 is TGTGCCAGCTCACCGGACAGCAGGAATTCACCCCTCCACTTT.

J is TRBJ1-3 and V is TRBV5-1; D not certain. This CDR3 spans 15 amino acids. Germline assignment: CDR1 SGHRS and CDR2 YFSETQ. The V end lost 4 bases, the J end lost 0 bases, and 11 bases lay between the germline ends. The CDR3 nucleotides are TGCGCCAGCAGCACGACACCGATCTCTGGAAACACCATATATTTT. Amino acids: CASSTTPISGNTIYF.

The CDR3 protein is CASSLGQTVYEQYF. CDR3 in DNA: TGCGCCAGCAGCTTGGGACAGACTGTCTACGAGCAGTACTTC. J is TRBJ2-7 and V is TRBV5-1; possibly TRBD1 for D (5 bases). V shed 0 bases and J shed 3 bases, with 10 bases lying between them. CDR3 length equals 14 residues. Germline values: CDR1 SGHRS, CDR2 YFSETQ.

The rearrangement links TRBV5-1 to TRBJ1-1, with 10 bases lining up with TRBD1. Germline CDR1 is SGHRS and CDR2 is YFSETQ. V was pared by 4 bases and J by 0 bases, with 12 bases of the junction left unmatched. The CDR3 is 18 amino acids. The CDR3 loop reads CASSQQGQGLGMNTEAFF. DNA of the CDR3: TGCGCCAGCAGCCAGCAGGGACAGGGGCTTGGCATGAACACTGAAGCTTTCTTT.

The CDR3 loop reads CASSLKGGGWNTEAFF. In nucleotides, the CDR3 is TGTGCCAGCAGTTTGAAGGGAGGGGGTTGGAACACTGAAGCTTTCTTT. The V and J genes are TRBV27 and TRBJ1-1, with D perhaps TRBD1 (6 bases). CDR1 is MNHEY, CDR2 SMNVEV, per germline (reference sequence). Trimming removed 3 bases at V and 1 base at J, with 15 bases between. This CDR3 region has 16 residues.

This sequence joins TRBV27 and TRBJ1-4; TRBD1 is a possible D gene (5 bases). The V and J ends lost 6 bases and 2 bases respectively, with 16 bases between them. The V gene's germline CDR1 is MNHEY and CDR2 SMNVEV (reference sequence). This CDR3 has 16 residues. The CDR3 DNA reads TGTGCCAGCAGCCGGACATCAATTGCGACTAATGAAAAACTGTTTTTT. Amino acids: CASSRTSIATNEKLFF.

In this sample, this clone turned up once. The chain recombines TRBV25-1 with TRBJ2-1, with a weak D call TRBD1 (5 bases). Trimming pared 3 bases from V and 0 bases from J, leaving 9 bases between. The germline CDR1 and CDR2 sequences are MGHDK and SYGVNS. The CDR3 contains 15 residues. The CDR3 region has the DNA TGTGCCAGCAGTGAGCAGGGTCTCTCCTACAATGAGCAGTTCTTC. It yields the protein CASSEQGLSYNEQFF. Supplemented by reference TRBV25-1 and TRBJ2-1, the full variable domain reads EADIYQTPRYLVIGTGKKITLECSQTMGHDKMYWYQQDPGMELHLIHYSYGVNSTEKGDLSSESTVSRIRTEHFPLTLESARPSHTSQYLCASSEQGLSYNEQFFGPGTRLTVL.

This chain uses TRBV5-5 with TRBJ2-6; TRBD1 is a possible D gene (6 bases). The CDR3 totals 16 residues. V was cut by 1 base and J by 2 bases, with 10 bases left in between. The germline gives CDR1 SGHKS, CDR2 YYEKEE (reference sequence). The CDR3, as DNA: TGTGCCAGCAGCTTGACAGGGTCAGCTGGGGCCAACGTCCTGACTTTC. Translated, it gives CASSLTGSAGANVLTF.

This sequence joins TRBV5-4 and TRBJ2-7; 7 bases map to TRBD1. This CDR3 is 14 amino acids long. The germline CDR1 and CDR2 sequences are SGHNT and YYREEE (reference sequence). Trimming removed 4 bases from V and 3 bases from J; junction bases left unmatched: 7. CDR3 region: CASSRDSGSYEQYF. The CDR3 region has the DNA TGTGCCAGCAGCCGGGACAGTGGAAGCTACGAGCAGTACTTC.

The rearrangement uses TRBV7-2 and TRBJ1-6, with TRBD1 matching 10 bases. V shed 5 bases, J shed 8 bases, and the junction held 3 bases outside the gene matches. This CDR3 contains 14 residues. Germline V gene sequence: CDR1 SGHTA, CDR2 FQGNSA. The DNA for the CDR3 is TGTGCCAGCAGCCTAGGACAGGGGGATTCACCCCTCCACTTT. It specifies CASSLGQGDSPLHF.

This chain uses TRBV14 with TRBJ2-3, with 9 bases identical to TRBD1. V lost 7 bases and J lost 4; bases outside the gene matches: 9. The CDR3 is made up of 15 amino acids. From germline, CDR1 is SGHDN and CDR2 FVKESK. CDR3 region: CASTPGQGPPDTQYF. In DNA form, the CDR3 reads TGTGCCAGCACCCCGGGACAGGGTCCCCCAGATACGCAGTATTTT.

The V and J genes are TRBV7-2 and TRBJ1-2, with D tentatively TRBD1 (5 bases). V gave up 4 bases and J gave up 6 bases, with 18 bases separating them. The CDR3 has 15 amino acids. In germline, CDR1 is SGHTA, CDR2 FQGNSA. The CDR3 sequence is CASSSPRIRVDGYTF. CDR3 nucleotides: TGTGCCAGCAGCTCGCCCCGAATCAGGGTTGATGGCTACACCTTC.

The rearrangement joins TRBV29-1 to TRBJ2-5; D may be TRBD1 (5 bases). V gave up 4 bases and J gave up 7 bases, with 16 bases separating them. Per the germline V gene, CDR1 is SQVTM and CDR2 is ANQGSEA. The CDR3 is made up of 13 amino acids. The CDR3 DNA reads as TGCAGCGTTGGTGGGCAGGGCCAGGGGACCCAGTACTTC. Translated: CSVGGQGQGTQYF.

The CDR3 nucleotides read TGTGCCAGCAGTTTCGATGGGCTGGCAGATACGCAGTATTTT. This translates into CASSFDGLADTQYF. The genes are TRBV28 and TRBJ2-3; D remains ambiguous. V shed 3 bases and J shed 4 bases, with 11 bases lying between them. The CDR3 extends over 14 amino acids. Germline V gene data show CDR1 as MDHEN and CDR2 as SYDVKM.

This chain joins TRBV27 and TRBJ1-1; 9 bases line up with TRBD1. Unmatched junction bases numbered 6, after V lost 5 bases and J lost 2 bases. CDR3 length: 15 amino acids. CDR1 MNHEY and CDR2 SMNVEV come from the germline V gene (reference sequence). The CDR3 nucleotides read TGTGCCAGCAGTGTTACAGGGGGCTTCAACACTGAAGCTTTCTTT. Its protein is CASSVTGGFNTEAFF.

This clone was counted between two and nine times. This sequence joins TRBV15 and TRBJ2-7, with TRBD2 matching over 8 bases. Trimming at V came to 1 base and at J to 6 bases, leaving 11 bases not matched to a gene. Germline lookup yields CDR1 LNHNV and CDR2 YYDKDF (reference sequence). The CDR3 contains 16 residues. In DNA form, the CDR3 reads TGTGCCACCAGCAGAGTAAAGACGGGACTAGGGGGCGAGCAGTACTTC. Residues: CATSRVKTGLGGEQYF.

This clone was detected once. The CDR3 here is CASSLNPAQRGETQYF. DNA of the CDR3: TGTGCCAGCAGCTTAAACCCTGCTCAACGGGGAGAGACCCAGTACTTC. The V and J genes are TRBV7-2 and TRBJ2-5, with D tentatively TRBD2 (5 bases). The germline V and J ends were trimmed by 2 bases and 4 bases, with 17 bases remaining between them. This CDR3 contains 16 residues. Germline CDR1 reads SGHTA; CDR2 reads FQGNSA.

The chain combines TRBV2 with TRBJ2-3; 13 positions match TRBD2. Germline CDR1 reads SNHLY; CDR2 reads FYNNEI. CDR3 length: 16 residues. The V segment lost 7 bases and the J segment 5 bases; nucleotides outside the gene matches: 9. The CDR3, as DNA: TGTGCCAGCACCTGGACTAGCGGGGGTATGGTAGATACGCAGTATTTT. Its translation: CASTWTSGGMVDTQYF.

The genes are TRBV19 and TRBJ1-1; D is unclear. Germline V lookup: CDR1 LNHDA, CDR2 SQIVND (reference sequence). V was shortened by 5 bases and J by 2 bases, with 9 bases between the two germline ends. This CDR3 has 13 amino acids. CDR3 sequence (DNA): TGTGCCAGTAGTCGCAGTTTCAACACTGAAGCTTTCTTT. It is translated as CASSRSFNTEAFF.